The 5 T cell receptor beta chains below all came from one sample that was sequenced in a study of T cells in Graves' hyperthyroidism and ophthalmopathy. The TCR beta CDR3 regions underwent amplification using RNA transcripts as the source. The HTBI set primed first-round TCR CDR3 RT-PCR. TCRdb re-analysed the multiplex PCR reads in MiXCR, keeping a single row per CDR3 protein. The sample comprises approximately 400,000 distinct CDR3 sequences, roughly 14% of which are singletons, and roughly 7.4% rests with the top ten. Sequenced sample: blood. All receptors come from a woman between 18 and 30 years old with Graves' hyperthyroidism.

This clonotype has a handful of counts. This sequence joins TRBV19 and TRBJ1-5; 8 nucleotides match TRBD1. In germline, CDR1 is LNHDA, CDR2 SQIVND (reference sequence). This CDR3 comprises 14 residues. J was trimmed by 2 bases and V by 6 bases; bases with no gene match: 3. The CDR3 here is CASRGQVGNQPQHF. DNA for the CDR3: TGTGCCAGTAGGGGACAGGTCGGCAATCAGCCCCAGCATTTT.

This clonotype was detected ten times or more. The genes are TRBV4-2 and TRBJ2-5; D is uncertain. This CDR3 contains 14 residues. Germline assignment: CDR1 LGHNA and CDR2 YNFKEQ. Trimming shortened V by 1 base and J by 3 bases, and 9 bases separated the two germline ends. The CDR3 reads CASSQGPAKETQYF. CDR3 nucleotides: TGTGCCAGCAGCCAAGGACCAGCTAAAGAGACCCAGTACTTC.

The chain links TRBV20-1 to TRBJ1-2, with D tentatively TRBD1 (5 bases). The CDR3 runs to 15 residues. Between the trimmed V and J ends, which lost 4 bases and 2 bases, there was a span of 17 bases. The germline gives CDR1 DFQATT, CDR2 SNEGSKA (reference sequence). CDR3 sequence: CSANPRQIRNYGYTF. In DNA, the CDR3 is TGCAGTGCTAATCCGCGACAGATTAGGAACTATGGCTACACCTTC.

On this clonotype: Just one base apart from a much larger clone, this may be a read error. The rearrangement uses TRBV5-6 and TRBJ2-5; 8 bases are a match to TRBD1. This CDR3 is built from 15 residues. CDR1 is SGHDT and CDR2 is YYEEEE in the germline V gene. The CDR3 region is CANSLPDRGQETQYF. CDR3 DNA sequence: TGTGCCAACAGCTTACCTGACAGGGGCCAAGAGACCCAGTACTTC.

This chain uses TRBV5-1 with TRBJ2-1; 10 nucleotides agree with TRBD1. The CDR3 covers 16 residues. Germline CDR1 reads SGHRS; CDR2 reads YFSETQ. V trimming: 0 bases; J trimming: 3 bases; junction bases outside the gene matches: 3. CDR3: CASSLATGGSYNEQFF. The CDR3 DNA reads TGCGCCAGCAGCTTGGCGACAGGGGGCAGCTACAATGAGCAGTTCTTC.